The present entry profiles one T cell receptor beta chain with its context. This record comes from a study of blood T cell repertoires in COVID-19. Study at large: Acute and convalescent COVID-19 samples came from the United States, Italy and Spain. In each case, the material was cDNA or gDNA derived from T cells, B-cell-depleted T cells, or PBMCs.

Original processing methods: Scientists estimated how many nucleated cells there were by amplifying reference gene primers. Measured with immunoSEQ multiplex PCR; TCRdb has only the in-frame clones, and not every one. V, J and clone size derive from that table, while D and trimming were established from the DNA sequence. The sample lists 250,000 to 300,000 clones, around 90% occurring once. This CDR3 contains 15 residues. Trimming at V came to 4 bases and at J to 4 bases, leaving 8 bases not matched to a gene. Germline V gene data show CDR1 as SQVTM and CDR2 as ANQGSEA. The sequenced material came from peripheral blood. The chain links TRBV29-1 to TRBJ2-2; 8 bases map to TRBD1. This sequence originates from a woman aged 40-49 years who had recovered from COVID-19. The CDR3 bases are TGCAGCGTTGTAGGGCAGGGGGCAACCACCGGGGAGCTGTTTTTT. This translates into CSVVGQGATTGELFF.